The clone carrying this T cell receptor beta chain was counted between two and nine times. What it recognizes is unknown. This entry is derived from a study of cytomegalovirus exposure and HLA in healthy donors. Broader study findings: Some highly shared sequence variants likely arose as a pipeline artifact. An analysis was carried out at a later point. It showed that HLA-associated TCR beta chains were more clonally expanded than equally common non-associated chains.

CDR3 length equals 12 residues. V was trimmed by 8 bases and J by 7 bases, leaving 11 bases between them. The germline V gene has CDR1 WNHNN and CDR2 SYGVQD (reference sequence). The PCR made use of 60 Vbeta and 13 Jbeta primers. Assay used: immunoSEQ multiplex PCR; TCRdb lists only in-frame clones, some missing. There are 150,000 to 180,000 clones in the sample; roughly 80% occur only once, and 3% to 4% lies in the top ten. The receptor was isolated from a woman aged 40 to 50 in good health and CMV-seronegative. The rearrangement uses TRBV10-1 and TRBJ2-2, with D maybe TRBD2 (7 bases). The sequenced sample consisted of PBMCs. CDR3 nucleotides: TGCGCCAGCGGGGGGGCCGGCGGGGAGCTGTTTTTT. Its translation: CASGGAGGELFF.